This TCR beta chain was obtained from a study of blood T cells in healthy people across ages. The authors ran a second PCR of roughly 6 to 12 cycles using a sample-barcoded 5' primer and a J-beta primer mix. A minimum of 2.5 million CDR3-containing paired-end reads was obtained for each sample. TCRdb reprocessed the 5' RACE reads via MiXCR and lists one record per CDR3 protein. This table has around 1,600,000 distinct CDR3 sequences, roughly two fifths appearing once. Trimming cost V 5 bases and J 5 bases, with 12 bases left between them. CDR3 size: 14 residues. The study's findings and limits: Long-lived donors had more naive CD4+ cells and higher diversity than aged donors.

The table lists this clonotype with a few counts. Antigen unknown. This receptor was identified in a woman aged 18-30 years in good health. The chain has TRBV12-3 or TRBV12-4 and TRBJ1-4; D is uncertain. Sequencing was done on a sample of blood. CDR3 residues: CASSRTVINEKLFF. The CDR3 coding sequence is TGTGCCAGCAGTCGGACGGTGATCAATGAAAAACTGTTTTTT.